This is a list of T cell receptor beta chains from one sample in a study of vaccination effects on CD4 cells after COVID-19. Their specific antigens are unknown. Assay used: immunoSEQ multiplex PCR; TCRdb lists only in-frame clones, some missing. The sample lists 45,000 to 50,000 clones; 70% to 80% were seen once. The source material was CD4+ T cells from PBMCs cultured without peptide, sampled before COVID-19 vaccination. These receptors came from a human donor who had a prior SARS-CoV-2 infection. CDR3s include the opening cysteine and the closing phenylalanine or tryptophan. The order of the fields is V gene, D gene, J gene, clone size, CDR3 DNA, CDR3 protein. A D gene is named only where the DNA matches it firmly. Size is stated for part of the rows, as once, few or many counts, or as a class when the clone is expanded.

V: TRBV7-3
D: .
J: TRBJ2-5
size: .
DNA: TGTGCCAGCAGCCCGGGCCGGTACCAAGAGACCCAGTACTTC
CDR3: CASSPGRYQETQYF

V: TRBV5-5
D: .
J: TRBJ2-1
size: .
DNA: TGTGCCAGCAGCTTCGACGTAGCGTGGGTTGAGCAGTTCTTC
CDR3: CASSFDVAWVEQFF

V: TRBV18
D: TRBD1
J: TRBJ1-1
size: .
DNA: TGTGCCAGCTCACACGGTGGGACAGCGAACACTGAAGCTTTCTTT
CDR3: CASSHGGTANTEAFF

V: TRBV4-2
D: .
J: TRBJ1-2
size: .
DNA: TGTGCCAGCAGCCAAGTGGGGGCGCGGGGCTACACCTTC
CDR3: CASSQVGARGYTF

V: TRBV7-9
D: .
J: TRBJ2-5
size: .
DNA: TGTGCCAGCAGCTTATATGGCCCTCAAGAGACCCAGTACTTC
CDR3: CASSLYGPQETQYF

V: TRBV18
D: .
J: TRBJ2-1
size: few
DNA: TGTGCCAGCTCACCTTCTTCCGATGAGCAGTTCTTC
CDR3: CASSPSSDEQFF

V: TRBV11-1
D: TRBD1
J: TRBJ1-1
size: .
DNA: TGTGCCAGCAGCATAGACAGGGTTTGGAGCACTGAAGCTTTCTTT
CDR3: CASSIDRVWSTEAFF

V: TRBV27
D: .
J: TRBJ2-2
size: .
DNA: TGTGCCAGCAGCTGGACTGTTATCACCGGGGAGCTGTTTTTT
CDR3: CASSWTVITGELFF

V: TRBV7-7
D: TRBD2
J: TRBJ2-2
size: .
DNA: TGTGCTAGCCAGCGGGAGTGGTTAACCGGGGAGCTGTTTTTT
CDR3: CASQREWLTGELFF

V: TRBV7-3
D: TRBD2
J: TRBJ2-1
size: .
DNA: TGTGCCAGCAGCTTAAGGGGGGGGACTAGCAGAAACAATGAGCAGTTCTTC
CDR3: CASSLRGGTSRNNEQFF

V: TRBV7-9
D: TRBD1
J: TRBJ1-2
size: .
DNA: TGTGCCAGCAGCTATAAACAGGGGACCCGCGGCTACACCTTC
CDR3: CASSYKQGTRGYTF

V: TRBV5-4
D: .
J: TRBJ2-2
size: .
DNA: TGTGCCAGCAGCTTGGGGGACACTGACACCGGGGAGCTGTTTTTT
CDR3: CASSLGDTDTGELFF

V: TRBV7-2
D: .
J: TRBJ2-1
size: .
DNA: TGTGCCAGCAGCTTGGCTCGGATCAATGAGCAGTTCTTC
CDR3: CASSLARINEQFF

V: TRBV14
D: TRBD2
J: TRBJ2-3
size: .
DNA: TGTGCCAGCAGCCAATTAGGGCGGGAGAGCACAGATACGCAGTATTTT
CDR3: CASSQLGRESTDTQYF

V: TRBV20-1
D: .
J: TRBJ2-1
size: .
DNA: TGCAAGGCAGGGGCCTACAATGAGCAGTTCTTC
CDR3: CKAGAYNEQFF

V: TRBV12-3/TRBV12-4
D: .
J: TRBJ2-1
size: few
DNA: TGTGCCAGCAGAGGACTGGGGCGTTATGAGCAGTTCTTC
CDR3: CASRGLGRYEQFF

V: TRBV28
D: .
J: TRBJ1-2
size: few
DNA: TGTGCCAGCAGCCAAACAGGGTATGGCTACACCTTC
CDR3: CASSQTGYGYTF

V: TRBV25-1
D: .
J: TRBJ1-4
size: .
DNA: TGTGCCAGCAGTGGATGGGACGCGGGAGATGAAAAACTGTTTTTT
CDR3: CASSGWDAGDEKLFF

V: TRBV7-3
D: .
J: TRBJ2-2
size: .
DNA: TGTGCCAGCAGCTCTGGCTTAAACACCGGGGAGCTGTTTTTT
CDR3: CASSSGLNTGELFF

V: TRBV18
D: .
J: TRBJ1-3
size: .
DNA: TGTGCCAGCTCAGGTCTTGGGCTCTCTGGAAACACCATATATTTT
CDR3: CASSGLGLSGNTIYF

V: TRBV7-9
D: .
J: TRBJ2-6
size: .
DNA: TGTGCCAGCAGCAGGGAGGTCCTCGCCAACGTCCTGACTTTC
CDR3: CASSREVLANVLTF

V: TRBV24-1
D: TRBD1
J: TRBJ1-5
size: .
DNA: TGTGCCACCAGTGATATAAACCCGGGACAGGGGGCTCTGCCCCAGCATTTT
CDR3: CATSDINPGQGALPQHF

V: TRBV7-2
D: TRBD1
J: TRBJ2-3
size: .
DNA: TGTGCCAGCAGCAGGGACAGGGGGCGGGATACGCAGTATTTT
CDR3: CASSRDRGRDTQYF

V: TRBV11-3
D: TRBD2
J: TRBJ2-5
size: .
DNA: TGTGCCAGCAGCTTAACGCGGGAGACGACCCAGTACTTC
CDR3: CASSLTRETTQYF

V: TRBV2
D: .
J: TRBJ1-2
size: medium-sized
DNA: TGTGCCAGCAGTACGGGGGACATCTACGGCTACACCTTC
CDR3: CASSTGDIYGYTF

V: TRBV3-1/TRBV3-2
D: TRBD1
J: TRBJ1-2
size: .
DNA: TGTGCCAGCAGCCAGGGGACAGGGGGGTACTATGGCTACACCTTC
CDR3: CASSQGTGGYYGYTF

V: TRBV7-2
D: .
J: TRBJ1-6
size: .
DNA: TGTGCCAGCAGCTTATACACCTCTGGTACACCCCTCCACTTT
CDR3: CASSLYTSGTPLHF

V: TRBV4-1
D: TRBD2
J: TRBJ2-1
size: once
DNA: TGCGCCAGCAGCCAGGACCCTAGCGGCCTAAGGGATGAGCAGTTCTTC
CDR3: CASSQDPSGLRDEQFF

V: TRBV4-1
D: .
J: TRBJ2-3
size: .
DNA: TGCGCCAGCAGCCTCACCAGGACTCAAGATACGCAGTATTTT
CDR3: CASSLTRTQDTQYF

V: TRBV7-3
D: .
J: TRBJ2-2
size: .
DNA: TGTGCCAGCAGCCCAACATTGGGGGGCGCGGACACCGGGGAGCTGTTTTTT
CDR3: CASSPTLGGADTGELFF

V: TRBV19
D: .
J: TRBJ2-3
size: .
DNA: TGTGCCAGTAGTATAGGGTTGGCGGGAAGCACAGATACGCAGTATTTT
CDR3: CASSIGLAGSTDTQYF

V: TRBV5-1
D: .
J: TRBJ2-7
size: .
DNA: TGCGCCAGCAGCTTGTTCCTATCCGGGTTCACGGCGTACGAGCAGTACTTC
CDR3: CASSLFLSGFTAYEQYF

V: TRBV2
D: TRBD1
J: TRBJ1-1
size: .
DNA: TGTGCCAGCAGTGAAGCGGGACAGGCGGGTAAAGCTTTCTTT
CDR3: CASSEAGQAGKAFF

V: TRBV5-4
D: TRBD2
J: TRBJ2-3
size: .
DNA: TGTGCCAGCAGCTTGGGCCTTAACGGGAGGTCAGATACGCAGTATTTT
CDR3: CASSLGLNGRSDTQYF